This note documents a single T cell receptor (beta chain) sequence. Under the authors' procedure: How many nucleated cells were present was estimated from reference gene primer amplification. The repertoire was sequenced with immunoSEQ multiplex PCR; TCRdb's copy has only in-frame clones and lacks some. The DNA was the basis for D and trimming; V, J and clone size are from that table. Of about 76,000 clones listed, around 90% were seen once; the top ten hold roughly a tenth. The data belong to a study of blood T cell repertoires in COVID-19. Study in general: Researchers got acute and convalescent COVID-19 samples from the United States, Italy and Spain. Sources were T cells, B-cell-depleted T cells, or PBMCs; the material itself was cDNA or gDNA.

The ends were cut back, 6 bases at V and 10 bases at J, with 20 bases in the middle. Germline CDR1 MNHEY, CDR2 SVGAGI. The CDR3 length is 14 residues. This chain connects TRBV6-5 to TRBJ2-3; perhaps TRBD2 as D (5 bases). This TCR derives from a human donor in a cohort sampled during active COVID-19. Material for sequencing was peripheral blood. The CDR3 DNA follows: TGTGCCAGCAGACCCACTCGAACTAGTAGTGCGCAGTATTTT. Residues: CASRPTRTSSAQYF.